The rows below give T cell receptor beta chains drawn from one sample of a study of T cell responses to AZD1222 COVID-19 vaccine. The method was immunoSEQ multiplex PCR; TCRdb's version includes in-frame clones alone and lacks a portion of them. The sample comprises 120,000 or so clones, 80% to 90% of which are singletons, and 8% to 13% rests with the top ten. Sequences were derived from peripheral blood, sampled on day 0 of AZD1222 vaccination. The receptor set was obtained from an adult in good health. The CDR3 runs from the conserved cysteine through the conserved F or W. D genes are given only for firm matches. The listing skips clone size in some rows; elsewhere it reads once, few, many or a size class.

d_gene,abundance,v_gene,j_gene,CDR3aa,CDR3nt
NA,once,TRBV12-3/TRBV12-4,TRBJ2-7,CASSFSGRNEQYF,TGTGCCAGCAGTTTTAGTGGGAGAAACGAGCAGTACTTC
NA,NA,TRBV5-1,TRBJ2-2,CASSLEGGTGELFF,TGCGCCAGCAGCTTGGAGGGTGGAACCGGGGAGCTGTTTTTT
TRBD2,NA,TRBV5-5,TRBJ2-5,CASSFVGLGKETQYF,TGTGCCAGCAGCTTTGTAGGACTAGGGAAAGAGACCCAGTACTTC
TRBD2,once,TRBV6-1,TRBJ2-3,CASSEGLAGNTDTQYF,TGTGCCAGCAGTGAGGGACTAGCGGGGAACACAGATACGCAGTATTTT
NA,NA,TRBV6-5,TRBJ1-6,CASSYSSPYNSPLHF,TGTGCCAGCAGCTACAGTTCTCCCTATAATTCACCCCTCCACTTT
NA,NA,TRBV9,TRBJ1-2,CASSVDVGSKYGYTF,TGTGCCAGCAGCGTAGATGTGGGGAGCAAATATGGCTACACCTTC
NA,NA,TRBV4-3,TRBJ2-7,CASSQENAVRYEQYF,TGCGCCAGCAGCCAAGAGAACGCGGTCAGGTACGAGCAGTACTTC
TRBD2,NA,TRBV5-4,TRBJ2-2,CASSLAGLAGTGELFF,TGTGCCAGCAGCTTGGCGGGACTAGCGGGAACCGGGGAGCTGTTTTTT
TRBD1,NA,TRBV4-1,TRBJ2-2,CASSLGQGNTGELFF,TGCGCCAGCAGTCTGGGACAGGGCAACACCGGGGAGCTGTTTTTT
NA,NA,TRBV18,TRBJ2-6,CASSPAGANVLTF,TGTGCCAGCTCACCCGCCGGGGCCAACGTCCTGACTTTC
TRBD1,once,TRBV7-6,TRBJ1-6,CASSLTTGTGGSPLHF,TGTGCCAGCAGCTTAACAACCGGGACAGGGGGTTCACCCCTCCACTTT
TRBD2,once,TRBV6-5,TRBJ2-3,CASSQTSGRPATQYF,TGTGCCAGCAGCCAGACTAGCGGGAGACCGGCTACGCAGTATTTT
NA,NA,TRBV12-3/TRBV12-4,TRBJ1-1,CASSFRRGAEAFF,TGTGCCAGCAGTTTCCGCAGGGGAGCTGAAGCTTTCTTT
NA,NA,TRBV7-2,TRBJ1-2,CASSLGGAPNYGYTF,TGTGCCAGCAGCTTAGGGGGAGCTCCTAACTATGGCTACACCTTC
NA,NA,TRBV2,TRBJ1-2,CASSSPGLNYGYTF,TGTGCCAGCAGCTCCCCAGGGCTGAACTATGGCTACACCTTC
NA,NA,TRBV13,TRBJ1-2,CASSLFRSGPANYGYTF,TGTGCCAGCAGCTTATTTAGGTCCGGACCAGCTAACTATGGCTACACCTTC
NA,NA,TRBV14,TRBJ2-7,CASSQVNNYEQYF,TGTGCCAGCAGCCAAGTGAACAACTACGAGCAGTACTTC
TRBD1,NA,TRBV5-1,TRBJ2-3,CASSVNRGRTDTQYF,TGCGCCAGCAGCGTAAACAGGGGGCGGACAGATACGCAGTATTTT
TRBD1,NA,TRBV18,TRBJ1-2,CASSLGSGQGMGGYTF,TGTGCCAGCTCCCTGGGGAGCGGACAGGGAATGGGTGGCTACACCTTC
TRBD2,NA,TRBV6-4,TRBJ2-3,CASSEAGGTDTQYF,TGTGCCAGCAGTGAAGCGGGAGGCACAGATACGCAGTATTTT
TRBD1,NA,TRBV2,TRBJ2-2,CASNQGATGELFF,TGTGCCAGCAACCAGGGGGCGACCGGGGAGCTGTTTTTT
TRBD1,NA,TRBV3-1/TRBV3-2,TRBJ2-7,CASSLGQGAYEQYF,TGTGCCAGCAGCTTGGGACAGGGGGCCTACGAGCAGTACTTC
NA,NA,TRBV27,TRBJ1-1,CASRVGGRAMNTEAFF,TGTGCCAGCAGGGTAGGGGGTCGGGCCATGAACACTGAAGCTTTCTTT
NA,NA,TRBV28,TRBJ1-1,CASSFPGGVTEAFF,TGTGCCAGCAGTTTCCCAGGCGGGGTCACTGAAGCTTTCTTT
NA,NA,TRBV6-6,TRBJ2-3,CASKVSGTSTDTQYF,TGTGCCAGCAAAGTATCCGGGACTAGCACAGATACGCAGTATTTT